This entry describes one T cell receptor (beta chain). The data originate from a study of cytotoxic CD8 clonotypes in ibrutinib-treated CLL. The germline V gene has CDR1 MNHEY and CDR2 SMNVEV (reference sequence). The V gene lost 5 bases and the J gene lost 9 bases, with 20 bases spanning the gap. This CDR3 contains 14 residues. The repertoire was sequenced with immunoSEQ multiplex PCR; TCRdb's copy has only in-frame clones and lacks some. The table has 330,000 or so clones, around 66% seen once. The sample was PBMCs, taken after 36 months of ibrutinib treatment. This TCR was sampled from a human donor with chronic lymphocytic leukemia. The rearrangement joins TRBV27 to TRBJ2-7; tentative D call: TRBD1 (6 bases). CDR3 residues: CASSPVTLQGRQYF. The CDR3 DNA is TGTGCCAGCAGTCCAGTCACGCTACAGGGAAGGCAGTACTTC.